Shown below are 25 T cell receptor beta chains from a single sample sequenced in a study of cytomegalovirus exposure and HLA in healthy donors. The PCR had 60 Vbeta and 13 Jbeta primers. Assay used: immunoSEQ multiplex PCR; TCRdb lists only in-frame clones, some missing. This sample has some 190,000 clones, with around 80% found just once. The specimen sequenced was PBMCs. These receptors were obtained from a woman in her twenties or thirties in good health and CMV-seronegative.

Here the CDR3 DNA reads TGCGCCAGCAGCCAAGGTCAGGGGACCTTCGGATTTAATGAAAAACTGTTTTTT. This encodes CASSQGQGTFGFNEKLFF. The chain is built from TRBV4-1 and TRBJ1-4; weak D call: TRBD1 (6 bases). Germline V CDR1 and CDR2: MGHRA, YSYEKL. Trimming pared 1 base from V and 4 bases from J, leaving 19 bases between. This CDR3 is 18 amino acids long.

This CDR3 reads CASSEARGYYGYTF. DNA of the CDR3: TGCGCCAGCAGCGAGGCCCGAGGATACTATGGCTACACCTTC. The V and J genes are TRBV5-1 and TRBJ1-2; unclear D gene. Germline V gives CDR1 SGHRS, CDR2 YFSETQ. CDR3 length: 14 residues. Trimming took off 4 bases at V and 3 bases at J, with 13 bases between the two ends.

The V and J genes are TRBV15 and TRBJ2-7, with D possibly matching TRBD1 (6 bases). Germline V CDR1 and CDR2: LNHNV, YYDKDF (reference sequence). Between the trimmed V and J ends, which lost 3 bases and 3 bases, there was a span of 12 bases. The CDR3 totals 14 residues. The CDR3 nucleotides read TGTGCCACCAGCAGCGACAGGACATTCTACGAGCAGTACTTC. The encoded protein is CATSSDRTFYEQYF.

V and J are TRBV5-4 and TRBJ1-1, with 8 bases fitting TRBD1. The CDR3 sequence is 15 residues long. Unmatched junction bases numbered 8, after V lost 0 bases and J lost 7 bases. Looked up from germline, CDR1 is SGHNT and CDR2 is YYREEE (reference sequence). The CDR3 DNA reads as TGTGCCAGCAGCTTGGATCAGGGGGCTCTTGGTGAAGCTTTCTTT. Amino acid sequence: CASSLDQGALGEAFF.

The chain recombines TRBV30 with TRBJ1-1; the D gene is possibly TRBD1 (6 bases). The CDR3 has 13 amino acids. The V gene's germline CDR1 is GTSNPN and CDR2 SVGIG (reference sequence). V was trimmed by 4 bases and J by 3 bases, leaving 12 bases between them. The CDR3 DNA follows: TGTGCCTGGAAAGTTGCAGGGGACACTGAAGCTTTCTTT. Amino acid sequence: CAWKVAGDTEAFF.

The chain employs TRBV18 and TRBJ1-6; TRBD1 is a possible D gene (6 bases). The CDR3 totals 15 residues. CDR1 and CDR2 from the germline V gene are KGHSH and LQKENI. V was trimmed by 1 base and J by 8 bases, leaving 12 bases between them. The CDR3: CASSPQRGAYSPLHF. The CDR3 DNA is TGTGCCAGCTCACCACAACGGGGGGCTTATTCACCCCTCCACTTT.

This clone was picked up one time. The J gene is TRBJ2-7, the V gene TRBV7-3, with D possibly TRBD2 on 6 matching bases. This CDR3 has 15 amino acids. Germline V gene data show CDR1 as SGHTA and CDR2 as FQGTGA. Trimming took off 2 bases at V and 2 bases at J, with 13 bases between the two ends. CDR3 coding DNA: TGTGCCAGCAGCTTAGGTCGGGGGAGACCCTACGAGCAGTACTTC. Residues: CASSLGRGRPYEQYF.

This clone has just a few counts. This sequence joins TRBV10-2 and TRBJ1-1; D might be TRBD1 (5 bases). Trimming pared 6 bases from V and 3 bases from J, leaving 11 bases between. The germline gives CDR1 WSHSY, CDR2 SAAADI. This CDR3 spans 13 amino acids. The DNA for the CDR3 is TGCGCCAGCAGGCAAAGGACATACACTGAAGCTTTCTTT. It yields the protein CASRQRTYTEAFF.

This clone turned up a few times. The genes are TRBV19 and TRBJ1-2; 11 bases are shared with TRBD1. V lost 2 bases and J lost 6; bases outside the gene matches: 2. The CDR3 extends over 14 amino acids. The germline V gene encodes CDR1 LNHDA and CDR2 SQIVND (reference sequence). CDR3 DNA: TGTGCCAGTAGTATACGGACAGGGGGCAATGGCTACACCTTC. Amino acids: CASSIRTGGNGYTF.

V is TRBV7-9 and J is TRBJ1-2; a weak D match, TRBD1 (6 bases). Trimming removed 0 bases at V and 4 bases at J, with 12 bases between. The CDR3 has 15 amino acids. The germline V gene encodes CDR1 SEHNR and CDR2 FQNEAQ (reference sequence). The CDR3: CASSLAGGGSYGYTF. CDR3 nucleotides: TGTGCCAGCAGCTTAGCAGGGGGGGGAAGCTATGGCTACACCTTC.

The genes are TRBV4-2 and TRBJ2-6; tentative D call: TRBD2 (6 bases). The CDR3 contains 17 residues. V was cut by 5 bases and J by 0 bases, with 14 bases left in between. The germline CDR1 and CDR2 sequences are LGHNA and YNFKEQ. This chain's CDR3 is CASSEASESSGANVLTF. In DNA form, the CDR3 reads TGTGCCAGCAGCGAGGCTAGCGAAAGCTCTGGGGCCAACGTCCTGACTTTC.

In its sample, this clone was seen a few times. The chain recombines TRBV29-1 with TRBJ2-3; 11 bases line up with TRBD2. V gave up 4 bases and J gave up 1 base; unmatched junction bases: 4. Germline V gene sequence: CDR1 SQVTM, CDR2 ANQGSEA. CDR3 size: 15 residues. The CDR3 loop is CSVVVLAGGTDTQYF. Written as DNA, the CDR3 is TGCAGCGTTGTAGTACTAGCGGGGGGCACAGATACGCAGTATTTT.

The rearrangement joins TRBV30 to TRBJ1-4; perhaps TRBD1 as D (5 bases). CDR1 is GTSNPN, CDR2 SVGIG, per germline (reference sequence). The CDR3 loop spans 15 amino acids. V dropped 8 bases and J dropped 4 bases, with 20 bases sitting between them. The CDR3 is CAGGNVLRFNEKLFF. The CDR3 nucleotides are TGTGCCGGGGGGAACGTGTTGAGGTTTAATGAAAAACTGTTTTTT.

The gene calls are TRBV25-1 and TRBJ2-7; no firm D call. The CDR3 length is 14 residues. CDR1 and CDR2 (germline): MGHDK, SYGVNS. The germline V and J ends were trimmed by 2 bases and 0 bases, with 8 bases remaining between them. CDR3 DNA: TGTGCCAGCAGTGAACCAAGGAGCTCCTACGAGCAGTACTTC. Amino acid sequence: CASSEPRSSYEQYF.

The chain is built from TRBV27 and TRBJ1-6; D not resolved. V was shortened by 6 bases and J by 7 bases, with 7 bases between the two germline ends. Germline loops: CDR1 MNHEY, CDR2 SMNVEV (reference sequence). This CDR3 has 12 amino acids. The CDR3 here is CASRTENSPLHF. The CDR3 nucleotides read TGTGCCAGCAGGACTGAGAATTCACCCCTCCACTTT.

The V call is TRBV12-5, the J call TRBJ1-1; D gene uncertain. Germline V gene data show CDR1 as LGHNT and CDR2 as FRNRAP. With 0 bases removed from V and 3 bases from J, the gap between germline ends came to 11 bases. The CDR3 has 15 residues. The CDR3 loop is CASGLVLRAYTEAFF. The CDR3 region has the DNA TGTGCTAGTGGTTTGGTACTGCGGGCCTACACTGAAGCTTTCTTT. Together with reference TRBV12-5 and TRBJ1-1, the CDR3 gives the full variable domain: DARVTQTPRHKVTEMGQEVTMRCQPILGHNTVFWYRQTMMQGLELLAYFRNRAPLDDSGMPKDRFSAEMPDATLATLKIQPSEPRDSAVYFCASGLVLRAYTEAFFGQGTRLTVV.

The chain uses TRBV4-3 and TRBJ2-3, with a tentative D call TRBD2 (6 bases). Looked up from germline, CDR1 is LGHNA and CDR2 is YSLEER. The CDR3 has 18 residues. V lost 0 bases to trimming and J lost 2 bases, with 18 bases between them. The DNA of the CDR3 is TGCGCCAGCAGCCAAGACGCAGCGGGCGAGGGAATCACAGATACGCAGTATTTT. Protein: CASSQDAAGEGITDTQYF.

This sequence joins TRBV5-6 and TRBJ2-5, with 9 bases matching TRBD2. CDR1 and CDR2 from the germline V gene are SGHDT and YYEEEE. Trimming cost V 4 bases and J 1 base; bases outside gene matches: 8. This CDR3 contains 16 residues. The CDR3 loop reads CASSPDSGGVQETQYF. For the CDR3, the DNA is TGTGCCAGCAGCCCTGATAGCGGGGGTGTCCAAGAGACCCAGTACTTC. The full variable domain, with the rest looked up from reference TRBV5-6 and TRBJ2-5, is DAGVTQSPTHLIKTRGQQVTLRCSPKSGHDTVSWYQQALGQGPQFIFQYYEEEERQRGNFPDRFSGHQFPNYSSELNVNALLLGDSALYLCASSPDSGGVQETQYFGPGTRLLVL.

This clone was recorded a few times. The chain combines TRBV19 with TRBJ1-4; D is unresolved. The CDR3 is 13 residues long. V lost 4 bases to trimming and J lost 5 bases, with 8 bases between them. In germline, CDR1 is LNHDA, CDR2 SQIVND (reference sequence). The chain's CDR3 is CASSRVVNEKLFF. The CDR3 DNA reads TGTGCCAGTAGTAGAGTGGTAAATGAAAAACTGTTTTTT.

This chain links TRBV9 with TRBJ2-1; D possibly corresponds to TRBD2 (6 bases). The CDR3 runs 14 residues. Trimming stripped 0 bases from V and 4 bases from J, with 8 bases between. Germline V gives CDR1 SGDLS, CDR2 YYNGEE. DNA for the CDR3: TGTGCCAGCAGCGTAGGCGGGGTTTACAATGAGCAGTTCTTC. Translating gives CASSVGGVYNEQFF.

The chain recombines TRBV5-1 with TRBJ2-1; D is possibly TRBD2 (6 bases). V was cut by 4 bases and J by 4 bases, with 12 bases left in between. CDR3 length: 14 residues. Germline CDR1 reads SGHRS; CDR2 reads YFSETQ. The CDR3 reads CASSPGGWYNEQFF. The CDR3 bases are TGCGCCAGCAGCCCTGGGGGGTGGTACAATGAGCAGTTCTTC. The complete variable domain, with remaining parts taken from reference TRBV5-1 and TRBJ2-1, reads KAGVTQTPRYLIKTRGQQVTLSCSPISGHRSVSWYQQTPGQGLQFLFEYFSETQRNKGNFPGRFSGRQFSNSRSEMNVSTLELGDSALYLCASSPGGWYNEQFFGPGTRLTVL.

The rearrangement joins TRBV19 to TRBJ2-1; TRBD2 matches at 9 bases. This CDR3 is 16 amino acids long. The ends lost 6 bases at V and 10 bases at J; junction bases unmatched: 16. Germline values: CDR1 LNHDA, CDR2 SQIVND (reference sequence). DNA of the CDR3: TGTGCCAGTAGACCCCCTGGTAGCGGGGGTCACCGGGAGCAGTTCTTC. Protein sequence: CASRPPGSGGHREQFF.

J is TRBJ1-1 and V is TRBV7-9; no clear D. The germline gives CDR1 SEHNR, CDR2 FQNEAQ (reference sequence). The CDR3 runs to 16 residues. V was clipped by 0 bases and J by 0 bases, with 11 bases between them. The CDR3: CASSLAKQVMNTEAFF. The DNA for the CDR3 is TGTGCCAGCAGCTTAGCGAAACAAGTAATGAACACTGAAGCTTTCTTT.

The chain uses TRBV7-9 and TRBJ2-7, with a weak D call TRBD1 (7 bases). The CDR3 has 16 residues. The V and J ends lost 1 base and 5 bases respectively, with 18 bases between them. Germline V gives CDR1 SEHNR, CDR2 FQNEAQ (reference sequence). The DNA of the CDR3 is TGTGCCAGCAGCTTAGGATCGACAGGGACTTACGACGAGCAGTACTTC. Translated: CASSLGSTGTYDEQYF.

This rearrangement joins TRBV18 to TRBJ2-1; weak D call: TRBD1 (6 bases). Trimming removed 3 bases at V and 12 bases at J, with 21 bases between. This CDR3 spans 15 amino acids. Germline V gene data show CDR1 as KGHSH and CDR2 as LQKENI. CDR3: CASSPGQLMMEGQFF. The CDR3 nucleotides are TGTGCCAGCTCACCGGGACAACTTATGATGGAAGGGCAGTTCTTC.